Presented here are 8 T cell receptor beta chains from one specimen sequenced in a study of blood T cells in healthy people across ages. Together with a sample-barcoded 5' primer, a J-beta primer mix was included in a second PCR lasting roughly 6 to 12 cycles. TCRdb ran MiXCR on the 5' RACE reads and lists one entry per CDR3 protein. The sample includes about 810,000 distinct CDR3 sequences, about 34% seen only once; the top ten take roughly 13%. Sample: blood. These receptors were collected from a man between 18 and 35 years old in good health.

This clonotype was recorded many times. The chain recombines TRBV7-2 with TRBJ1-6; 8 bases align to TRBD1. The trim removed 2 bases at V and 7 bases at J, leaving 10 bases unmatched. The CDR3 sequence is 17 residues long. CDR1 is SGHTA and CDR2 is FQGNSA in the germline V gene. The CDR3 region is CASSLLGQGLGNSPLHF. Written as DNA, the CDR3 is TGTGCCAGCAGCTTACTCGGACAGGGTTTGGGAAATTCACCCCTCCACTTT. Full variable domain (rest looked up from reference TRBV7-2 and TRBJ1-6): GAGVSQSPSNKVTEKGKDVELRCDPISGHTALYWYRQSLGQGLEFLIYFQGNSAPDKSGLPSDRFSAERTGGSVSTLTIQRTQQEDSAVYLCASSLLGQGLGNSPLHFGNGTRLTVT.

This clonotype was seen at least ten times. This clone may be a read error of a much larger clone one base away. The rearrangement uses TRBV7-2 and TRBJ1-2; D is undetermined. CDR3 size: 14 residues. Deletions cut 5 bases from V and 8 bases from J, with 18 bases between. Germline values: CDR1 SGHTA, CDR2 FQGNSA. Here the CDR3 reads CASSVVPSPEGYTF. The CDR3 DNA reads as TGTGCCAGCAGCGTAGTTCCGTCTCCGGAGGGCTACACCTTC.

There are many counts of this clonotype. The chain is built from TRBV10-3 and TRBJ2-5, with D tentatively TRBD1 or TRBD2 (6 bases each). Trimming pared 5 bases from V and 1 base from J, leaving 17 bases between. The germline gives CDR1 ENHRY, CDR2 SYGVKD. The CDR3 is 16 residues long. CDR3 nucleotides: TGTGCCATCAGTAAGGGATTGGGGGGCAGCCAAGAGACCCAGTACTTC. It encodes CAISKGLGGSQETQYF.

A few counts support this clonotype. The chain employs TRBV7-2 and TRBJ2-1, with 13 nucleotides matching TRBD2. V gave up 1 base and J gave up 3 bases; unmatched junction bases: 12. Germline V gene data show CDR1 as SGHTA and CDR2 as FQGNSA. The CDR3 runs to 20 residues. This CDR3 reads CASSLGATSGGTLGYNEQFF. DNA of the CDR3: TGTGCCAGCAGCTTAGGGGCGACTAGCGGGGGGACCCTAGGCTACAATGAGCAGTTCTTC. The full variable domain, rest sourced from reference TRBV7-2 and TRBJ2-1, is GAGVSQSPSNKVTEKGKDVELRCDPISGHTALYWYRQSLGQGLEFLIYFQGNSAPDKSGLPSDRFSAERTGGSVSTLTIQRTQQEDSAVYLCASSLGATSGGTLGYNEQFFGPGTRLTVL.

This clonotype has only a few counts. The chain links TRBV10-3 to TRBJ1-6, with a weak D call TRBD1 (6 bases). The CDR3 loop spans 15 amino acids. Trimming stripped 3 bases from V and 9 bases from J, with 15 bases between. The germline V gene has CDR1 ENHRY and CDR2 SYGVKD. CDR3 region: CAISDSGAGTSPLHF. CDR3 in DNA: TGTGCCATCAGTGACTCGGGGGCGGGGACTTCACCCCTCCACTTT.

There are many counts of this clonotype. The chain links TRBV7-2 to TRBJ2-3, with TRBD2 matching over 12 bases. CDR3 length: 18 residues. V shed 3 bases and J 0 bases; nucleotides not matched to a gene: 7. The V gene's germline CDR1 is SGHTA and CDR2 FQGNSA. The CDR3 nucleotides read TGTGCCAGCAGCTTGGGGGTCCTAGCGGGGGGGAGCACAGATACGCAGTATTTT. Its translation is CASSLGVLAGGSTDTQYF.

Here the CDR3 reads CSARGNREPYEQYF. The DNA for the CDR3 is TGCAGTGCTAGGGGAAACAGGGAACCCTACGAGCAGTACTTC. The rearrangement links TRBV20-1 to TRBJ2-7; D is perhaps TRBD1 (6 bases). The V gene's germline CDR1 is DFQATT and CDR2 SNEGSKA (reference sequence). V dropped 3 bases and J dropped 2 bases, with 14 bases sitting between them. The CDR3 consists of 14 residues.

This clonotype was counted ten times or more. The chain uses TRBV6-6 and TRBJ2-5, with D unresolved. CDR1 is MNHNY, CDR2 SVGAGI, per germline (reference sequence). The CDR3 extends over 17 amino acids. The germline V and J ends were trimmed by 2 bases and 5 bases, with 21 bases remaining between them. CDR3 amino acids: CASSYGPATRKGETQYF. The CDR3 DNA reads TGTGCCAGCAGTTACGGTCCAGCCACCCGAAAAGGGGAGACCCAGTACTTC.